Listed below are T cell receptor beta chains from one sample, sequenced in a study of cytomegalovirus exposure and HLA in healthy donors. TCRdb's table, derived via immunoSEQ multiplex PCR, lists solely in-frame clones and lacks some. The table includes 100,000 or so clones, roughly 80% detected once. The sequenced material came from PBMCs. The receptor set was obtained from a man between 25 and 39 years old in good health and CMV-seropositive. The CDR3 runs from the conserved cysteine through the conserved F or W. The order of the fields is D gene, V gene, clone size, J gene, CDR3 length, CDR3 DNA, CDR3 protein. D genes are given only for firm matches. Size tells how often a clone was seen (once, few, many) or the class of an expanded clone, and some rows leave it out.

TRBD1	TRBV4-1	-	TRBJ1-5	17	TGCGCCAGCAGCCAAGTGGTGACAGGGGGCATCAATCAGCCCCAGCATTTT	CASSQVVTGGINQPQHF
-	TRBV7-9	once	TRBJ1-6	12	TGTGCCAGCAGCTTACCGGGTTCACCCCTCCACTTT	CASSLPGSPLHF
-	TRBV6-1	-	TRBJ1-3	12	TGTGCCAGCAGCCCGCGACAAAACACCATATATTTT	CASSPRQNTIYF
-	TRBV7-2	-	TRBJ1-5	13	TGTGCCAGCAGCTTGGACAGTTTTCAGCCCCAGCATTTT	CASSLDSFQPQHF
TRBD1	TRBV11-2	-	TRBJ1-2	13	TGTGCCAGCAGCTCGGGACAGTCTTATGGCTACACCTTC	CASSSGQSYGYTF
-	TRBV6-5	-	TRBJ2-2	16	TGTGCCAGCAGTTACTTCACGGGACATAACACCGGGGAGCTGTTTTTT	CASSYFTGHNTGELFF
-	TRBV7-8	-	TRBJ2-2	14	TGTGCCAGCAGCTTAGCGCGGAGGACCGGGGAGCTGTTTTTT	CASSLARRTGELFF
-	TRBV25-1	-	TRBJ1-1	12	TGTGCCAGCAGTGCTGGCCACACTGAAGCTTTCTTT	CASSAGHTEAFF
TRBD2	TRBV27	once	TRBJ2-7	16	TGTGCCAGCAGCGGGACTAGCGGGCTAAGCTCCTACGAGCAGTACTTC	CASSGTSGLSSYEQYF
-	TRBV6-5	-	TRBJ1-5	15	TGTGCCAGCAGATCCACCAGTCGGGTTCGTCAGCCCCAGCATTTT	CASRSTSRVRQPQHF
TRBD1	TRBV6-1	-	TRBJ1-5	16	TGTGCCAGCAGTGAGGGACAGGGGGCATGGGGTCAGCCCCAGCATTTT	CASSEGQGAWGQPQHF
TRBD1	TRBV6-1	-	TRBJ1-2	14	TGTGCCAGCAGCGAGCGGACAGGTACCTATGGCTACACCTTC	CASSERTGTYGYTF
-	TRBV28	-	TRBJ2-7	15	TGTGCCAGCTTAGAAGGGACAAACTCTATCTACGAGCAGTACTTC	CASLEGTNSIYEQYF
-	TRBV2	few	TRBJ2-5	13	TGTGCCAGTCCCTCGGGTGATAAAGAGACCCAGTACTTC	CASPSGDKETQYF
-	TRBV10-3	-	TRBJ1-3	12	TGTGCCATCAGAAATTCGGGAGACACCATATATTTT	CAIRNSGDTIYF